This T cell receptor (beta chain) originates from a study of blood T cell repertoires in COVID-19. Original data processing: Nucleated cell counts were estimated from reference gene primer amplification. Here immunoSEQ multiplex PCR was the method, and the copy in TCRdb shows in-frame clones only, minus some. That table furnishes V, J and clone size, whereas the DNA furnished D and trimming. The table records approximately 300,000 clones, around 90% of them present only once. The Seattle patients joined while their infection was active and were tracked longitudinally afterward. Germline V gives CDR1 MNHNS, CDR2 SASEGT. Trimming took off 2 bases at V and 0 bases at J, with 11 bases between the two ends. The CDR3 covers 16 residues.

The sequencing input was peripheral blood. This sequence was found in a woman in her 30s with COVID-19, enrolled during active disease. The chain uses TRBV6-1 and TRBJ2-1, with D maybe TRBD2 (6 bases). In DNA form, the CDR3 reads TGTGCCAGCAGTGAAAGGGGAGCGGGCTCCTACAATGAGCAGTTCTTC. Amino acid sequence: CASSERGAGSYNEQFF.